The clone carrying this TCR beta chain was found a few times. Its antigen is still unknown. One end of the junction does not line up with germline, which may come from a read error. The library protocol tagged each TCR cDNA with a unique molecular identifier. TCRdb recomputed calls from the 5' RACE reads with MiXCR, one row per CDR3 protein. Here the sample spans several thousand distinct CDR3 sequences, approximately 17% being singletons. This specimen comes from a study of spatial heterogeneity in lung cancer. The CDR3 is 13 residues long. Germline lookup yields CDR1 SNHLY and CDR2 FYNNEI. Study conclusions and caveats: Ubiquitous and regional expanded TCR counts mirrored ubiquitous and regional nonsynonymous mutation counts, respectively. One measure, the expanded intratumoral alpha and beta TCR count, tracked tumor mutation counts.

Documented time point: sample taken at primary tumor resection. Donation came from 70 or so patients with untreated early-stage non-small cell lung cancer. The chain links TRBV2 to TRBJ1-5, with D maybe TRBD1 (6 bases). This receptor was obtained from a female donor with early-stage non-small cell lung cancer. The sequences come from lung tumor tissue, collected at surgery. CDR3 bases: TGTGCCAGCAGGGAGACGACAGGACAGCCCCAACATTTT. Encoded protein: CASRETTGQPQHF.